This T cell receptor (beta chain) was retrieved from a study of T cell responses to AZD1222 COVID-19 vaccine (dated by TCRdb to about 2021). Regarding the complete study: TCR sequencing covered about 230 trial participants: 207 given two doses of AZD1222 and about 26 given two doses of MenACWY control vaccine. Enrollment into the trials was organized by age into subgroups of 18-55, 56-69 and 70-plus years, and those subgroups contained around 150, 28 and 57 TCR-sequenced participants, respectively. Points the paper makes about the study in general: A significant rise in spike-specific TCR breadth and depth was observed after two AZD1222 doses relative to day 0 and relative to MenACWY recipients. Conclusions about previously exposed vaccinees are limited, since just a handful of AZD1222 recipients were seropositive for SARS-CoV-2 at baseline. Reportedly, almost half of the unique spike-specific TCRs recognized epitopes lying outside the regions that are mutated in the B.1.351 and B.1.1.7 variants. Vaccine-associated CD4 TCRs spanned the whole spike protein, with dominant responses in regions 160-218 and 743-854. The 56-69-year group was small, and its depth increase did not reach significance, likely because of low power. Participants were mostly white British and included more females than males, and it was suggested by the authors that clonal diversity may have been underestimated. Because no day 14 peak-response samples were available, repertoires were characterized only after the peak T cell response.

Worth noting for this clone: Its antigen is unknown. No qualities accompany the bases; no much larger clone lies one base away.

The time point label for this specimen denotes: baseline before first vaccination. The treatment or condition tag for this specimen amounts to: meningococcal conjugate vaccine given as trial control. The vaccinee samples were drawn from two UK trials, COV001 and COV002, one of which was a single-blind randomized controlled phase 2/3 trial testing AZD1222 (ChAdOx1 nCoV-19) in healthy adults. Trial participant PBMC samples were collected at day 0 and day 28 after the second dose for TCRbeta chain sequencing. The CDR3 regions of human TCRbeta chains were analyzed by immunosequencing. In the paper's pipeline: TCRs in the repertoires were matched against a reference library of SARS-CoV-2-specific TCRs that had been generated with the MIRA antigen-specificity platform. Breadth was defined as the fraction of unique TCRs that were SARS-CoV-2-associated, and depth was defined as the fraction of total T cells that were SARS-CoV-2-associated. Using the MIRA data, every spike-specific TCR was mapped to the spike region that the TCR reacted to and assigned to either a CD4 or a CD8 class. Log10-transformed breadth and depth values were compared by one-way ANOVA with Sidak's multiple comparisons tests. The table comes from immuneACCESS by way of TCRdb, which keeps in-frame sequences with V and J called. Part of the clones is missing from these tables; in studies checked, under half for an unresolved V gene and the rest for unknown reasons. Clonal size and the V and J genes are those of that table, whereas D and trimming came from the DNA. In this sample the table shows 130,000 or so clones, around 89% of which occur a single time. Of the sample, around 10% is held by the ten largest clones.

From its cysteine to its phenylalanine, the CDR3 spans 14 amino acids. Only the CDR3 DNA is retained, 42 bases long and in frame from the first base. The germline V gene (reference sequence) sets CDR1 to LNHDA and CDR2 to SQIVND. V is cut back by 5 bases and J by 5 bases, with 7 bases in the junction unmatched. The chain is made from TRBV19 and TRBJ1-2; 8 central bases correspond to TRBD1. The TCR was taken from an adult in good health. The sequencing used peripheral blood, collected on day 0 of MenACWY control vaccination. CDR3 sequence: CASSWQGALYGYTF. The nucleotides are TGTGCCAGTAGTTGGCAGGGGGCCTTATATGGCTACACCTTC.